Listed here are 16 T cell receptor beta chains from one sample, sequenced in a study of shared T cell receptors in the human thymus. The data were produced by immunoSEQ multiplex PCR, yet TCRdb's version contains in-frame clones alone and is incomplete. The sample lists hundreds of thousands of clones, more than 85% occurring once. Material for sequencing was thymocytes. The receptor set was obtained from a human donor.

CDR3 nucleotide sequence: TGTGCCAGCAGTGACCGGAAGGGGCCGCCCCCCTATGGCTACACCTTC. Translation gives CASSDRKGPPPYGYTF. J is TRBJ1-2 and V is TRBV6-4; weak D call: TRBD1 (5 bases). Germline V gives CDR1 MRHNA, CDR2 SNTAGT. The V gene lost 2 bases and the J gene lost 4 bases, with 17 bases spanning the gap. This CDR3 contains 16 residues.

This chain uses TRBV10-1 with TRBJ2-6, with D tentatively TRBD2 (5 bases). CDR1 is WNHNN, CDR2 SYGVQD, per germline (reference sequence). Trimming took 0 bases from V and 2 from J, leaving 8 bases between them. The CDR3 extends over 16 amino acids. DNA of the CDR3: TGCGCCAGCAGTGAGTCTGCCGGGGCTGGGGCCAACGTCCTGACTTTC. The encoded protein is CASSESAGAGANVLTF.

V gene TRBV18 combines with J gene TRBJ2-3; D is possibly TRBD1 (5 bases). Germline V lookup: CDR1 KGHSH, CDR2 LQKENI. V dropped 0 bases and J dropped 5 bases, with 18 bases sitting between them. The CDR3 covers 17 residues. CDR3 sequence: CASSPPAGILAGDTQYF. In DNA, the CDR3 is TGTGCCAGCTCACCACCAGCAGGGATATTAGCAGGAGATACGCAGTATTTT.

The J gene is TRBJ2-1, the V gene TRBV18; D possibly corresponds to TRBD1 (6 bases). With 4 bases removed from V and 6 bases from J, the gap between germline ends came to 13 bases. Germline V gene data show CDR1 as KGHSH and CDR2 as LQKENI. The CDR3 runs 14 residues. Here the CDR3 reads CASSLSGTINEQFF. DNA for the CDR3: TGTGCCAGCTCACTGTCCGGGACAATCAATGAGCAGTTCTTC.

J is TRBJ1-2 and V is TRBV6-6; 9 nucleotides align to TRBD1. The CDR3 is made up of 14 amino acids. J was trimmed by 8 bases and V by 6 bases; bases with no gene match: 10. Germline values: CDR1 MNHNY, CDR2 SVGAGI (reference sequence). The DNA for the CDR3 is TGTGCCAGCAGCCAGGGACAGGGATTTTACGGCTACACCTTC. Its translation: CASSQGQGFYGYTF.

The CDR3 DNA reads as TGCGCCAGCAGCCCTTTGGGGCGGGAGAGAGAGACCCAGTACTTC. Amino acids: CASSPLGRERETQYF. The rearrangement uses TRBV4-1 and TRBJ2-5; 7 positions match TRBD2. This CDR3 is built from 15 residues. Germline CDR1 MGHRA, CDR2 YSYEKL. Trimming at V came to 4 bases and at J to 4 bases, leaving 9 bases not matched to a gene.

The genes are TRBV27 and TRBJ1-5, with 8 bases that match TRBD1. Looked up from germline, CDR1 is MNHEY and CDR2 is SMNVEV (reference sequence). Germline trimming cut 5 bases from V and 4 bases from J; bases unmatched to any gene: 10. The CDR3 has 16 amino acids. The CDR3 region has the DNA TGTGCCAGCAGTCCTCACCGGCGGGACAGGAATCAGCCCCAGCATTTT. Its protein is CASSPHRRDRNQPQHF.

The chain joins TRBV28 to TRBJ2-7, with D perhaps TRBD2 (5 bases). Trimming left V 6 bases short and J 5 bases short, with 8 bases between. CDR3 length equals 11 residues. Germline loops: CDR1 MDHEN, CDR2 SYDVKM. CDR3 loop: CASRGSHEQYF. DNA for the CDR3: TGTGCCAGCAGGGGGAGCCACGAGCAGTACTTC.

V and J are TRBV7-5 and TRBJ2-4; the table's D gene call, TRBD2, was not cross checked with the DNA. TRBV7-5 is designated a pseudogene. The CDR3 runs to 16 residues. The CDR3 loop reads CVRSLGLAVAKNIQYF. The CDR3 DNA reads TGTGTCAGAAGCTTGGGACTAGCGGTAGCCAAAAACATTCAGTACTTC.

The rearrangement joins TRBV27 to TRBJ2-6; the D is unclear. V lost 5 bases and J 2 bases, leaving 22 bases between the germline ends. The CDR3 is 19 residues long. Germline CDR1 reads MNHEY; CDR2 reads SMNVEV (reference sequence). The DNA for the CDR3 is TGTGCCAGCAGTGCCTCCGTCGAAGTTTGTAGTCCTGGGGCCAACGTCCTGACTTTC. It specifies CASSASVEVCSPGANVLTF.

This chain links TRBV28 with TRBJ1-2; possibly TRBD1 for D (6 bases). Germline CDR1 and CDR2: MDHEN and SYDVKM. Trimming left V 5 bases short and J 3 bases short, with 13 bases between. CDR3 size: 14 residues. CDR3 DNA: TGTGCCAGCAGTCCCGGACAGTTTGACTATGGCTACACCTTC. Translating it yields CASSPGQFDYGYTF.

The genes are TRBV6-5 and TRBJ2-2; 8 bases are a match to TRBD2. After removal of 2 bases from V and 1 base from J, the junction contained 3 bases not matched to a gene. CDR1 and CDR2 (germline): MNHEY, SVGAGI. CDR3 length: 16 amino acids. CDR3 nucleotides: TGTGCCAGCAGTTACCCGGGAGGGTTGAACACCGGGGAGCTGTTTTTT. It specifies CASSYPGGLNTGELFF.

The chain joins TRBV27 to TRBJ2-7; 13 bases are shared with TRBD2. Per germline, CDR1 MNHEY and CDR2 SMNVEV (reference sequence). The V segment lost 0 bases and the J segment 3 bases; nucleotides outside the gene matches: 2. This CDR3 spans 16 amino acids. The CDR3 DNA is TGTGCCAGCAGTTTATCTTGGACTAGCGGGGGCTACGAGCAGTACTTC. It specifies CASSLSWTSGGYEQYF.

J is TRBJ1-1 and V is TRBV7-9; D gene unclear. This CDR3 region has 13 residues. The germline V gene has CDR1 SEHNR and CDR2 FQNEAQ (reference sequence). Deletions cut 2 bases from V and 11 bases from J, with 15 bases between. CDR3 region: CASSLKAAQAAFF. CDR3 DNA sequence: TGTGCCAGCAGCTTAAAGGCAGCCCAGGCGGCTTTCTTT.

CDR3: CATLEPNYGYTF. The CDR3 region has the DNA TGTGCCACCCTGGAACCGAACTATGGCTACACCTTC. The genes are TRBV6-5 and TRBJ1-2; no definite D call. This CDR3 spans 12 amino acids. The germline V and J ends were trimmed by 10 bases and 2 bases, with 11 bases remaining between them. Germline values: CDR1 MNHEY, CDR2 SVGAGI.

The table lists this clone with a count of one. The J gene is TRBJ2-7, the V gene TRBV12-2. TRBV12-2 is given as a pseudogene. The CDR3 length is 16 residues. The CDR3 sequence is CASRLALRKVAYEQYF. The DNA of the CDR3 is TGTGCAAGTCGCTTAGCCCTACGCAAGGTTGCCTACGAGCAGTACTTC.